These T cell receptor beta chains were read from a single sample in a study of PD-L1 blockade in urothelial cancer. Assay used: immunoSEQ multiplex PCR; TCRdb lists only in-frame clones, some missing. The table lists tens of thousands of clones, 70% to 90% of them singletons. Sequences were derived from PBMCs, sampled around atezolizumab (anti-PD-L1) treatment. Receptors originate from a man aged 55 to 69 with urothelial cancer. Both conserved end residues are part of each CDR3. The D gene is left open where the match is weak.

CDR3: CAWSLSGAGTQYF
D: -
J: TRBJ2-3
V: TRBV30

CDR3: CASSRDTGSPLNEQFF
D: -
J: TRBJ2-1
V: TRBV18

CDR3: CASSAGTGLSTDTQYF
D: TRBD1
J: TRBJ2-3
V: TRBV7-9

CDR3: CASRPQGNYNSPLHF
D: -
J: TRBJ1-6
V: TRBV2

CDR3: CASREFGGATDTQYF
D: -
J: TRBJ2-3
V: TRBV6-6

CDR3: CASSPQGSQGFVYEQYF
D: -
J: TRBJ2-7
V: TRBV18

CDR3: CASKAGGTYNEQFF
D: TRBD2
J: TRBJ2-1
V: TRBV5-1

CDR3: CASSLPGQGNYGYTF
D: TRBD1
J: TRBJ1-2
V: TRBV7-9

CDR3: CASSLGTRSETQYF
D: TRBD2
J: TRBJ2-5
V: TRBV11-2

CDR3: CASSPRGQGAGGGEAFF
D: TRBD1
J: TRBJ1-1
V: TRBV4-3

CDR3: CASSQETGYWGNSPLHF
D: -
J: TRBJ1-6
V: TRBV4-3

CDR3: CASSAGDRPGYTIYF
D: TRBD1
J: TRBJ1-3
V: TRBV5-1

CDR3: CARGEVGYEQYF
D: -
J: TRBJ2-7
V: TRBV2

CDR3: CASSAGTEVSGNTIYF
D: TRBD1
J: TRBJ1-3
V: TRBV9

CDR3: CASLSRDTLTQYF
D: -
J: TRBJ2-5
V: TRBV28

CDR3: CAWSVSGYGYTF
D: -
J: TRBJ1-2
V: TRBV30

CDR3: CASRAGNYGYTF
D: -
J: TRBJ1-2
V: TRBV6-5

CDR3: CASSYVGGTNEKLFF
D: TRBD1
J: TRBJ1-4
V: TRBV7-2

CDR3: CAWSVQGGRNEQFF
D: -
J: TRBJ2-1
V: TRBV30

CDR3: CAIHRGRNTEAFF
D: TRBD1
J: TRBJ1-1
V: TRBV28

CDR3: CASSLARGPTYEQYF
D: TRBD1
J: TRBJ2-7
V: TRBV7-2

CDR3: CASSVGGDATNEKLFF
D: -
J: TRBJ1-4
V: TRBV9

CDR3: CASSLWGQGNQPQHF
D: TRBD1
J: TRBJ1-5
V: TRBV7-2

CDR3: CASKTTMNTEAFF
D: -
J: TRBJ1-1
V: TRBV19

CDR3: CASSTSGGAGNEQFF
D: TRBD2
J: TRBJ2-1
V: TRBV7-3

CDR3: CASIQRGTYEQYF
D: TRBD2
J: TRBJ2-7
V: TRBV2

CDR3: CASSRAGTGGSNQPQHF
D: TRBD1
J: TRBJ1-5
V: TRBV28

CDR3: CAYLTGSTAGSPLHF
D: -
J: TRBJ1-6
V: TRBV30

CDR3: CASRPGTGPDEQYF
D: TRBD1
J: TRBJ2-7
V: TRBV2

CDR3: CASSHRLAAEETQYF
D: TRBD2
J: TRBJ2-5
V: TRBV4-2

CDR3: CASSPRGGGELFF
D: -
J: TRBJ2-2
V: TRBV7-3

CDR3: CASSVGAGTAEAFF
D: -
J: TRBJ1-1
V: TRBV9

CDR3: CASSLIRQGAREQYF
D: TRBD1
J: TRBJ2-7
V: TRBV7-9

CDR3: CASSYFGTGGSDTQYF
D: TRBD1
J: TRBJ2-3
V: TRBV6-6

CDR3: CASSLDRVTDTQYF
D: -
J: TRBJ2-3
V: TRBV7-2

CDR3: CASSARDRGPNEQFF
D: TRBD1
J: TRBJ2-1
V: TRBV9

CDR3: CSAGQAQETQYF
D: TRBD1
J: TRBJ2-5
V: TRBV29-1

CDR3: CASSFVGTLNTGELFF
D: -
J: TRBJ2-2
V: TRBV27

CDR3: CASRPQSSYEQYF
D: -
J: TRBJ2-7
V: TRBV27

CDR3: CASRPRDRVNYGYTF
D: TRBD1
J: TRBJ1-2
V: TRBV28

CDR3: CSVEVFLDQETQYF
D: -
J: TRBJ2-5
V: TRBV29-1

CDR3: CASSRAGEGNQPQHF
D: -
J: TRBJ1-5
V: TRBV19

CDR3: CASSLILGDEQYF
D: -
J: TRBJ2-7
V: TRBV7-3

CDR3: CASRGHNTEAFF
D: -
J: TRBJ1-1
V: TRBV5-8

CDR3: CASSEGRGYGYTF
D: -
J: TRBJ1-2
V: TRBV2

CDR3: CASSLAGSSGGYEQYF
D: TRBD2
J: TRBJ2-7
V: TRBV5-1

CDR3: CAISPTQASNNSPLHF
D: -
J: TRBJ1-6
V: TRBV10-3

CDR3: CASRGMGRDYGYTF
D: -
J: TRBJ1-2
V: TRBV5-4

CDR3: CASSAGPNTEAFF
D: -
J: TRBJ1-1
V: TRBV11-2

CDR3: CASSTGYSGNTIYF
D: -
J: TRBJ1-3
V: TRBV2

CDR3: CASADRGGEKLFF
D: TRBD1
J: TRBJ1-4
V: TRBV11-2

CDR3: CASSAQRGSETQYF
D: -
J: TRBJ2-5
V: TRBV19